This T cell receptor beta chain originates from a study of T cell responses to AZD1222 COVID-19 vaccine. TCRdb's table, derived via immunoSEQ multiplex PCR, lists solely in-frame clones and lacks some. In the table there are 100,000 or so clones, about 88% of which are singletons. CDR3 length equals 13 residues. V lost 3 bases, J lost 7 bases, and 9 bases lay in between. The input for sequencing was peripheral blood, taken on day 0 of AZD1222 vaccination. The gene calls are TRBV12-3 or TRBV12-4 and TRBJ1-4, with D unresolved. This receptor was identified in an adult in good health. DNA for the CDR3: TGTGCCAGCAGTTTGAGCCACTCTGAAAAACTGTTTTTT. Protein: CASSLSHSEKLFF.